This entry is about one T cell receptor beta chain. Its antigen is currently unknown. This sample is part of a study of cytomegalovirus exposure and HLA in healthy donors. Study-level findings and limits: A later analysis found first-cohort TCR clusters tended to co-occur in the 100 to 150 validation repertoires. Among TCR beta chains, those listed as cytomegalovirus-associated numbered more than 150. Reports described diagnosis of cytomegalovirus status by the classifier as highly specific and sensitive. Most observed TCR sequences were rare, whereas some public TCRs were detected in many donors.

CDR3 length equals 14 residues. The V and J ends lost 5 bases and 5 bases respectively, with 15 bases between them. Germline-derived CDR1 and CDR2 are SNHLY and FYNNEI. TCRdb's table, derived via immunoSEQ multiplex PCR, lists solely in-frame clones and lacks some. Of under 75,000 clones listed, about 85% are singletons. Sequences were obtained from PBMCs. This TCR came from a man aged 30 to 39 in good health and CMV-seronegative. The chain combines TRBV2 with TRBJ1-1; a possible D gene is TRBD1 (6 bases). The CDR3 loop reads CASSRMGQGTEAFF. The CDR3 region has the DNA TGTGCCAGCAGTAGAATGGGACAAGGGACTGAAGCTTTCTTT. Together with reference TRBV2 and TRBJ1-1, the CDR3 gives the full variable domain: EPEVTQTPSHQVTQMGQEVILRCVPISNHLYFYWYRQILGQKVEFLVSFYNNEISEKSEIFDDQFSVERPDGSNFTLKIRSTKLEDSAMYFCASSRMGQGTEAFFGQGTRLTVV.